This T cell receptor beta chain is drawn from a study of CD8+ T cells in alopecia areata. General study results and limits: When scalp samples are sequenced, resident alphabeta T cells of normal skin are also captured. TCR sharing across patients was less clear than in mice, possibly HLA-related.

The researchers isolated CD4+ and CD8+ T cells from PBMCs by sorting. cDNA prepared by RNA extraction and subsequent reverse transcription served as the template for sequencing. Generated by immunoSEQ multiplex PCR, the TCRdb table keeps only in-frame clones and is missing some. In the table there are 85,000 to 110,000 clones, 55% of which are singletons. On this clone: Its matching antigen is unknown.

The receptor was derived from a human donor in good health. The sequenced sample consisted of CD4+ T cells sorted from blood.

CDR3 bases: TGTGCCAGCAGCTTGGGGGCACCCATCTACGAGCAGTACTTC. This translates into CASSLGAPIYEQYF. The V call is TRBV7-8, the J call TRBJ2-7, with a possible D match to TRBD1 (6 bases). Germline lookup yields CDR1 SGHVS and CDR2 FQNEAQ. This CDR3 is 14 amino acids long. V lost 3 bases and J 3 bases, leaving 12 bases between the germline ends. The whole variable domain, remainder taken from reference TRBV7-8 and TRBJ2-7, is GAGVSQSPRYKVAKRGQDVALRCDPISGHVSLFWYQQALGQGPEFLTYFQNEAQLDKSGLPSDRFFAERPEGSVSTLKIQRTQQEDSAVYLCASSLGAPIYEQYFGPGTRLTVT.